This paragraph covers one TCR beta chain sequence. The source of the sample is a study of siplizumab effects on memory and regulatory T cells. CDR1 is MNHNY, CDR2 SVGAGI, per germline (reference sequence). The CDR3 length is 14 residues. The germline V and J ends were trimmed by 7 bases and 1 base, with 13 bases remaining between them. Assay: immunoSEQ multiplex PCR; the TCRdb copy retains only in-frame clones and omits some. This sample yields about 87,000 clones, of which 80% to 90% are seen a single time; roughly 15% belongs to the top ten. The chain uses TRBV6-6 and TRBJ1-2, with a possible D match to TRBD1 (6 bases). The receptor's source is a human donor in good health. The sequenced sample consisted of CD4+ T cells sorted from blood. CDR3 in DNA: TGTGCCAGCATCCCACAGGGTCTTAACTATGGCTACACCTTC. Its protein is CASIPQGLNYGYTF.